A selection of T cell receptor beta chains follows, all from one sample in a study of control samples from healthy donors and cancer patients. TCRdb's table, derived via immunoSEQ multiplex PCR, lists solely in-frame clones and lacks some. The table records under 80,000 clones, over 85% of them present only once. Input material: PBMCs. Source of these receptors: a middle-aged woman with lung cancer. The CDR3 runs from the conserved cysteine through the conserved F or W.

j_call v_call cdr3_aa
TRBJ1-1 TRBV6-5 CASSYRAAGGITEAFF
TRBJ1-5 TRBV5-1 CASSLSTGDNQPQHF
TRBJ2-2 TRBV6-5 CASIPTGGRAGELFF
TRBJ1-1 TRBV9 CASSVVDTEAFF
TRBJ1-3 TRBV11-2 CASSLWFSSGNTIYF
TRBJ2-1 TRBV18 CASSLIPSGGPEYNEQFF
TRBJ1-1 TRBV29-1 CSVPSGGVRTEAFF
TRBJ2-7 TRBV21-1 CASSVRLAGNQTRQYF
TRBJ1-1 TRBV6-1 CASSESWEFEAFF
TRBJ1-1 TRBV29-1 CSVQGTGGTEAFF
TRBJ2-7 TRBV5-1 CASSPEGTSIYEQYF
TRBJ1-1 TRBV18 CASSPTGGQGAMNTEAFF
TRBJ2-3 TRBV2 CAMTSDDRTFTDTQYF
TRBJ1-2 TRBV4-1 CASSHEGLGYTF
TRBJ2-5 TRBV7-6 CASSLDPGRGGLETQYF
TRBJ1-2 TRBV5-6 CASSSRQSLVYGYTF
TRBJ1-1 TRBV30 CAWSGDRNTEAFF
TRBJ1-1 TRBV6-5 CASSPPGRGYAFF
TRBJ2-4 TRBV7-2 CASSWATGGRNIQYF
TRBJ2-7 TRBV19 CASSKLAGTHEQYF
TRBJ1-6 TRBV28 CASSLYGGGVNSPLHF
TRBJ1-5 TRBV5-5 CASSSFRGSRPQHF
TRBJ1-2 TRBV10-3 CAISESEGAPIGYTF
TRBJ2-5 TRBV5-1 CASSLLAGGQETQYF
TRBJ2-7 TRBV7-9 CASSLHDRPYEQYF
TRBJ2-7 TRBV4-1 CASSSGTDYEQYF
TRBJ1-5 TRBV30 CAWRKTGLVNQPQHF
TRBJ2-3 TRBV29-1 CSVDPGTDTQYF
TRBJ1-6 TRBV9 CASSLTGTHNSPLHF
TRBJ2-7 TRBV3-1/TRBV3-2 CASSSQGEGGYEQYF
TRBJ1-5 TRBV12-3/TRBV12-4 CASSPGGPQHF
TRBJ2-1 TRBV18 CASSPGPSSYNEQFF
TRBJ1-2 TRBV4-2 CASSQDDEVFYGYTF
TRBJ1-1 TRBV6-1 CASSEGMVTEAFF
TRBJ1-1 TRBV14 CASSRDRGRVNTEAFF
TRBJ2-5 TRBV13 CASSFLLAGDQPTQETQYF
TRBJ1-2 TRBV5-1 CASSLDVGYGYTF
TRBJ2-7 TRBV27 CASSLSGGVRLYEQYF
TRBJ1-2 TRBV30 CAWSLGAYGYTF
TRBJ2-3 TRBV24-1 CATSDLPYRGADTQYF
TRBJ1-4 TRBV7-9 CASSLDQGAGEKLFF
TRBJ2-7 TRBV11-3 CASSLGPSGTYEQYF
TRBJ2-3 TRBV11-1 CASSFRAPTDTQYF
TRBJ2-1 TRBV6-1 CASSEELSIGISYNEQFF
TRBJ1-4 TRBV2 CASSPSDRGVGRFNEKLFF
TRBJ1-4 TRBV15 CATSRDTQGTLF
TRBJ1-2 TRBV6-6 CASSPGTSRPTSYTF
TRBJ2-7 TRBV21-1 CANPGQGASEQYF
TRBJ1-2 TRBV28 CASSAIGLRDGYTF
TRBJ2-7 TRBV19 CASSGTGSLHEQYF
TRBJ1-1 TRBV9 CASTSGGGGTEAFF
TRBJ1-1 TRBV10-3 CAISGTGWETEAFF
TRBJ1-5 TRBV19 CASSATARNQPQHF
TRBJ2-5 TRBV7-9 CASSLGFRVGGEETQYF
TRBJ1-2 TRBV7-8 CASSSPGFAYGYTF
TRBJ2-3 TRBV5-1 CASSPGGLAGLTDTQYF
TRBJ2-7 TRBV6-5 CASGGQGADEQYF
TRBJ2-7 TRBV19 CASTPGPTYEQYF